This TCR beta chain was sequenced in a study of blood T cell repertoires in COVID-19. Study-wide context: Both acute and convalescent COVID-19 samples were obtained from the United States, Italy and Spain. The analysed material was cDNA or gDNA that came from T cells, B-cell-depleted T cells, or PBMCs.

The CDR3 is 13 amino acids. Germline V gene lookup returns CDR1 SEHNR and CDR2 FQNEAQ (reference sequence). V was cut by 1 base and J by 8 bases, with 9 bases left in between. In the original processing: Scientists estimated how many nucleated cells there were by amplifying reference gene primers. Measured with immunoSEQ multiplex PCR; TCRdb has only the in-frame clones, and not every one. From that table come the V and J calls and clone size; the DNA was used to work out D and trimming. The table shows approximately 94,000 clones, with around nine tenths occurring only once. This rearrangement joins TRBV7-9 to TRBJ2-1, with D possibly matching TRBD1 (5 bases). This receptor was identified in a human donor in a cohort sampled during active COVID-19. Sequencing used peripheral blood. DNA for the CDR3: TGTGCCAGCAGCTTAGACCAGGGCCATGAGCAGTTCTTC. Translation: CASSLDQGHEQFF.